This is a list of T cell receptor beta chains from one sample in a study of T cell responses to AZD1222 COVID-19 vaccine. Libraries were prepared by immunoSEQ multiplex PCR; TCRdb keeps only in-frame clonotypes and omits some of them. The sample holds 100,000 to 150,000 clones, 85% to 90% seen once. Sequencing was performed on peripheral blood, taken on day 0 of AZD1222 vaccination. The receptors derive from an adult in good health. CDR3s include the opening cysteine and the closing phenylalanine or tryptophan. Fields, in order: D gene, J gene, V gene, CDR3 protein. A D gene is named only where the DNA matches it firmly.

d_gene: NA; j_gene: TRBJ2-1; v_gene: TRBV27; CDR3aa: CASRVGVSYNEQFF
d_gene: NA; j_gene: TRBJ1-5; v_gene: TRBV5-6; CDR3aa: CASSVGGFQPQHF
d_gene: NA; j_gene: TRBJ1-1; v_gene: TRBV12-3/TRBV12-4; CDR3aa: CASKGRQNTEAFF
d_gene: TRBD2; j_gene: TRBJ2-2; v_gene: TRBV19; CDR3aa: CASSMYGGSHTGELFF
d_gene: TRBD2; j_gene: TRBJ2-2; v_gene: TRBV7-2; CDR3aa: CASSQRMSGGTTGELFF
d_gene: TRBD1; j_gene: TRBJ2-4; v_gene: TRBV27; CDR3aa: CASSLFQGENIQYF
d_gene: NA; j_gene: TRBJ1-1; v_gene: TRBV6-4; CDR3aa: CATRARTGPNTEAFF
d_gene: NA; j_gene: TRBJ2-6; v_gene: TRBV14; CDR3aa: CASSQPPILGANVLTF
d_gene: NA; j_gene: TRBJ2-1; v_gene: TRBV28; CDR3aa: CASSPGTTNNEQFF
d_gene: NA; j_gene: TRBJ1-1; v_gene: TRBV6-5; CDR3aa: CASSDTGYTEAFF
d_gene: NA; j_gene: TRBJ1-4; v_gene: TRBV19; CDR3aa: CASSRGLETTNEKLFF
d_gene: TRBD1; j_gene: TRBJ2-6; v_gene: TRBV19; CDR3aa: CASKQGATGANVLTF
d_gene: NA; j_gene: TRBJ2-3; v_gene: TRBV5-4; CDR3aa: CASSLQGPDTQYF
d_gene: NA; j_gene: TRBJ2-5; v_gene: TRBV5-1; CDR3aa: CASSLSTGKETQYF
d_gene: NA; j_gene: TRBJ2-6; v_gene: TRBV11-2; CDR3aa: CASSLEGGHSGANVLTF
d_gene: TRBD1; j_gene: TRBJ1-6; v_gene: TRBV5-1; CDR3aa: CASSLFSPGRGNSPLHF
d_gene: TRBD2; j_gene: TRBJ2-3; v_gene: TRBV7-2; CDR3aa: CASSLASGGRSTDTQYF
d_gene: NA; j_gene: TRBJ1-2; v_gene: TRBV7-9; CDR3aa: CASSSTVNYGYTF
d_gene: TRBD2; j_gene: TRBJ2-3; v_gene: TRBV2; CDR3aa: CASSGLAGADTQYF
d_gene: NA; j_gene: TRBJ2-3; v_gene: TRBV3-1/TRBV3-2; CDR3aa: CASATGSTDTQYF
d_gene: TRBD1; j_gene: TRBJ1-5; v_gene: TRBV4-2; CDR3aa: CASSQEGRDRVHQPQHF
d_gene: NA; j_gene: TRBJ2-7; v_gene: TRBV6-2/TRBV6-3; CDR3aa: CASSHPGNNYEQYF
d_gene: NA; j_gene: TRBJ1-1; v_gene: TRBV2; CDR3aa: CASRGNGLMNTEAFF
d_gene: NA; j_gene: TRBJ1-3; v_gene: TRBV11-2; CDR3aa: CASSNPGHTIYF
d_gene: NA; j_gene: TRBJ1-1; v_gene: TRBV2; CDR3aa: CASSEGPGTEAFF
d_gene: NA; j_gene: TRBJ2-7; v_gene: TRBV5-5; CDR3aa: CASSLVQEQYF
d_gene: NA; j_gene: TRBJ2-5; v_gene: TRBV6-6; CDR3aa: CASSRMDRGFQETQYF
d_gene: TRBD1; j_gene: TRBJ1-1; v_gene: TRBV18; CDR3aa: CASSPFEGANTEAFF
d_gene: NA; j_gene: TRBJ2-5; v_gene: TRBV24-1; CDR3aa: CATSETGKRGQETQYF
d_gene: NA; j_gene: TRBJ1-4; v_gene: TRBV4-2; CDR3aa: CASSPLLANEKLFF
d_gene: NA; j_gene: TRBJ1-4; v_gene: TRBV7-2; CDR3aa: CASSLYGTETEKLFF
d_gene: NA; j_gene: TRBJ1-2; v_gene: TRBV7-9; CDR3aa: CASSLVPGDGYTF
d_gene: NA; j_gene: TRBJ2-7; v_gene: TRBV28; CDR3aa: CASSLSGYYYEQYF
d_gene: TRBD1; j_gene: TRBJ2-1; v_gene: TRBV4-1; CDR3aa: CASSQLTRGIGNEQFF
d_gene: NA; j_gene: TRBJ2-5; v_gene: TRBV6-2/TRBV6-3; CDR3aa: CASSWNQETQYF
d_gene: NA; j_gene: TRBJ2-5; v_gene: TRBV5-8; CDR3aa: CASSLAIAGVLYF
d_gene: TRBD1; j_gene: TRBJ2-3; v_gene: TRBV6-5; CDR3aa: CASSTTGTGNTQYF
d_gene: NA; j_gene: TRBJ2-3; v_gene: TRBV7-2; CDR3aa: CASSSQPTDTQYF
d_gene: NA; j_gene: TRBJ2-7; v_gene: TRBV2; CDR3aa: CASSNYYEQYF
d_gene: TRBD1; j_gene: TRBJ2-1; v_gene: TRBV24-1; CDR3aa: CATSLSGTGKYNEQFF
d_gene: NA; j_gene: TRBJ1-5; v_gene: TRBV5-6; CDR3aa: CASSFGRYRNQPQHF
d_gene: NA; j_gene: TRBJ1-2; v_gene: TRBV5-1; CDR3aa: CASSLLGEPDSYGYTF